The 18 T cell receptor beta chains below all came from one sample that was sequenced in a study of identical twins (dated by TCRdb to 2015 to 2016). Receptor amplification or capture employed 5' RACE. This sample was sequenced with an Illumina HiSeq 2000. The raw public reads went through TCRdb reprocessing: fastp at Q25, MiXCR clone calling, in-frame beta chains kept. Merged by CDR3 protein, the rows form single entries marked with the most common genes and DNA. The sample contains over 500,000 distinct CDR3 sequences, 20% to 25% of them found a single time. Together, the top ten hold around 1% of the sample. The same sample was also studied in work on T cells expressing NK-cell markers.

Material for sequencing was CD4+ T cells sorted from blood. The receptors here all came from a woman under 30 in good health.

This clonotype was found a few times. J is TRBJ2-7 and V is TRBV6-1, with D possibly being TRBD1 (6 bases). Germline CDR1 MNHNS, CDR2 SASEGT. The CDR3 extends over 10 amino acids. Deletions cut 4 bases from V and 11 bases from J, with 9 bases between. The CDR3 DNA reads TGTGCCAGCAGTGGGGGGCCGGAGTACTTC. Translating gives CASSGGPEYF.

V is TRBV29-1 and J is TRBJ1-5; possible D gene TRBD1, 5 bases. The CDR3 has 13 residues. CDR1 is SQVTM, CDR2 ANQGSEA, per germline. V was clipped by 4 bases and J by 3 bases, with 10 bases between them. The CDR3 protein is CSVAPGTNQPQHF. The CDR3 DNA sequence: TGCAGCGTTGCCCCGGGGACCAATCAGCCCCAGCATTTT.

The CDR3 here is CSARDWADNEKLFF. The CDR3 DNA sequence: TGCAGTGCTAGAGATTGGGCGGATAATGAAAAACTGTTTTTT. The rearrangement joins TRBV20-1 to TRBJ1-4, with D unclear. Germline CDR1 is DFQATT and CDR2 is SNEGSKA (reference sequence). The CDR3 length is 14 residues. The V and J ends lost 0 bases and 4 bases respectively, with 9 bases between them.

There are a few counts of this clonotype. This sequence joins TRBV29-1 and TRBJ2-5; D possibly corresponds to TRBD2 (5 bases). CDR3 length: 13 amino acids. Trimming took 8 bases from V and 7 from J, leaving 20 bases between them. Germline V gives CDR1 SQVTM, CDR2 ANQGSEA. CDR3 coding DNA: TGCAGCTCAACGGGGTGGCCCCCAGGGACCCAGTACTTC. It encodes CSSTGWPPGTQYF.

The gene calls are TRBV12-3 or TRBV12-4 and TRBJ2-7; 14 bases fit TRBD2. The CDR3 loop spans 17 amino acids. The junction had 4 bases not matched to a gene; V was cut back by 0 bases and J by 3 bases. The CDR3 protein is CASSLAGTSGSYYEQYF. As DNA, the CDR3 is TGTGCCAGCAGTTTAGCGGGGACTAGCGGGAGCTACTACGAGCAGTACTTC.

The CDR3 loop reads CSARDPRSSSYNEQFF. Here the CDR3 DNA reads TGCAGTGCTAGAGACCCCCGGTCGAGCTCCTACAATGAGCAGTTCTTC. The rearrangement uses TRBV20-1 and TRBJ2-1; D is undetermined. Germline loops: CDR1 DFQATT, CDR2 SNEGSKA (reference sequence). This CDR3 contains 16 residues. V was clipped by 0 bases and J by 0 bases, with 12 bases between them.

The chain is built from TRBV4-3 and TRBJ2-1; D is perhaps TRBD2 (6 bases). The CDR3 is made up of 15 amino acids. V was clipped by 1 base and J by 10 bases, with 17 bases between them. Germline V gene sequence: CDR1 LGHNA, CDR2 YSLEER. CDR3 bases: TGCGCCAGCAGCCAAGGAGGGACTCTTACCCAAGAGCAGTTCTTC. Its protein product is CASSQGGTLTQEQFF.

The chain combines TRBV11-3 with TRBJ2-2, with TRBD1 as a possible D gene (7 bases). CDR1 SGHNT and CDR2 YENEEA come from the germline V gene. The CDR3 loop spans 15 amino acids. The ends were cut back, 5 bases at V and 4 bases at J, with 14 bases in the middle. CDR3 amino acids: CASSLARGVTGELFF. For the CDR3, the DNA is TGTGCCAGCAGCCTTGCCAGGGGGGTCACCGGGGAGCTGTTTTTT.

This clonotype was found a few times. This chain uses TRBV20-1 with TRBJ2-7; 11 positions match TRBD2. Germline loops: CDR1 DFQATT, CDR2 SNEGSKA (reference sequence). J gave up 2 bases and V 0 bases, and 9 bases lay outside the gene matches. CDR3 length: 17 residues. DNA of the CDR3: TGCAGTGCTAGAGATGGGACTAGCGGAACCATTACCTACGAGCAGTACTTC. Translating it yields CSARDGTSGTITYEQYF.

This clonotype was recorded many times. In DNA form, the CDR3 reads TGCAGTGCTACCCACCCCGTGGCGGGGAGGAAGTATTTT. Encoded protein: CSATHPVAGRKYF. J is TRBJ2-3 and V is TRBV20-1; TRBD2 is a possible D gene (6 bases). Deletions cut 4 bases from V and 13 bases from J, with 21 bases between. CDR1 and CDR2 from the germline V gene are DFQATT and SNEGSKA (reference sequence). This CDR3 is built from 13 residues.

The J gene is TRBJ1-1, the V gene TRBV7-9, with TRBD1 as a possible D gene (5 bases). V was trimmed by 1 base and J by 4 bases, leaving 10 bases between them. The CDR3 runs to 14 residues. Germline lookup yields CDR1 SEHNR and CDR2 FQNEAQ (reference sequence). CDR3 nucleotide sequence: TGTGCCAGCAGCTTAGATATGGGGGGCACTGAAGCTTTCTTT. This codes for CASSLDMGGTEAFF.

The rearrangement links TRBV20-1 to TRBJ2-6, with TRBD1 identical over 9 bases. In germline, CDR1 is DFQATT, CDR2 SNEGSKA (reference sequence). V lost 0 bases to trimming and J lost 4 bases; unmatched junction nucleotides: 16. This CDR3 has 20 amino acids. For the CDR3, the DNA is TGCAGTGCTAGAGATCGAACGGACAGGGGTAATTCGTGGGGGGCCAACGTCCTGACTTTC. Protein sequence: CSARDRTDRGNSWGANVLTF.

This chain's CDR3 is CASSLAGTGGDEQYF. In nucleotides, the CDR3 is TGCGCCAGCAGCTTGGCGGGGACAGGGGGTGACGAGCAGTACTTC. This rearrangement joins TRBV5-1 to TRBJ2-7; TRBD1 matches at 11 bases. The CDR3 contains 15 residues. CDR1 is SGHRS, CDR2 YFSETQ, per germline. The V gene end was trimmed by 0 bases and the J gene end by 5 bases; junction bases not matched to a gene: 4.

This rearrangement joins TRBV20-1 to TRBJ1-2; unclear D gene. The CDR3 has 14 amino acids. The germline CDR1 and CDR2 sequences are DFQATT and SNEGSKA (reference sequence). V lost 0 bases and J lost 2, with 10 bases in between. The CDR3 DNA follows: TGCAGTGCTAGAGAGGTGCGGGGAAACTATGGCTACACCTTC. This sequence encodes CSAREVRGNYGYTF.

This clonotype was seen more than once but under ten times. The chain uses TRBV10-3 and TRBJ2-2, with unresolved D. Germline lookup yields CDR1 ENHRY and CDR2 SYGVKD. This CDR3 is 13 amino acids long. Trimming shortened V by 8 bases and J by 4 bases, and 11 bases separated the two germline ends. CDR3: CAIATKFTGELFF. In DNA form, the CDR3 reads TGTGCCATCGCGACCAAATTCACCGGGGAGCTGTTTTTT.

This clonotype was seen many times. The V gene is TRBV12-3 or TRBV12-4, the J gene TRBJ1-2; D not resolved. V was trimmed by 3 bases and J by 8 bases, leaving 10 bases between them. This CDR3 is 12 amino acids long. CDR3 nucleotides: TGTGCCAGCAGTTTTTCCCTCGGCGGCTACACCTTC. Translation gives CASSFSLGGYTF.

The gene calls are TRBV21-1 and TRBJ2-4; the DNA was not compared with TRBD1, the D call given in the table. TRBV21-1 is a pseudogene locus. The CDR3 spans 20 residues. DNA for the CDR3: TGTGCCAGCAGCAAGGGCGAGACAGGGGCTATCTCTTTAGCCAAAAACATTCAGTACTTC. Its translation is CASSKGETGAISLAKNIQYF.

Of note for this clonotype: The CDR3 ends on some other residue instead of the conserved phenylalanine or tryptophan, so this is likely a read error. The rearrangement links TRBV27 to TRBJ2-7; D is possibly TRBD1 (5 bases). The CDR3 has 17 residues. Germline CDR1 reads MNHEY; CDR2 reads SMNVEV (reference sequence). Trimming took off 3 bases at V and 7 bases at J, with 25 bases between the two ends. The DNA for the CDR3 is TGTGCCAGCAGTTTGGGGCAGGGTAGCCCCTCACCGGAGGAGCAGTACTTG. It translates to CASSLGQGSPSPEEQYL.